The 26 T cell receptor beta chains below come from one sample, sequenced in a study of beta chain features in type 1 diabetes. cDNA synthesis used the whole RNA isolate, giving expressed TCRB sequences. Libraries were prepared by immunoSEQ multiplex PCR; TCRdb keeps only in-frame clonotypes and omits some of them. The sample carries hundreds of thousands of clones, 17% recorded once. The sample comprised naive CD4+ T cells from blood. The receptors here all came from a woman younger than 30 in good health.

This clone was seen only a few times. The chain has TRBV9 and TRBJ2-2; D is unclear. Trimming took off 0 bases at V and 2 bases at J, with 5 bases between the two ends. The CDR3 spans 14 residues. Germline values: CDR1 SGDLS, CDR2 YYNGEE. Here the CDR3 DNA reads TGTGCCAGCAGCGTAGCTACAAACACCGGGGAGCTGTTTTTT. Translation: CASSVATNTGELFF.

This clone was counted between two and nine times. V is TRBV7-9 and J is TRBJ1-4; D unclear. CDR3 length equals 16 residues. Germline lookup yields CDR1 SEHNR and CDR2 FQNEAQ (reference sequence). Between the trimmed V and J ends, which lost 1 base and 12 bases, there was a span of 21 bases. The CDR3 DNA sequence: TGTGCCAGCAGCTTAGGCGGCGCGGGCCCACGAAGGGAACTGTTTTTT. Translation gives CASSLGGAGPRRELFF.

As concerns this clone: The same CDR3 can be traced to other DNA sequences in this sample. The genes are TRBV28 and TRBJ1-1, with 7 bases matching TRBD1. Germline V lookup: CDR1 MDHEN, CDR2 SYDVKM. This CDR3 contains 14 residues. J lost 3 bases, V lost 6 bases, and 7 bases had no gene match. CDR3 amino acids: CASSPGGRDTEAFF. Written as DNA, the CDR3 is TGTGCCAGCAGCCCAGGGGGTCGGGACACTGAAGCTTTCTTT.

J is TRBJ1-2 and V is TRBV6-1; D gene ambiguous. Trimming stripped 6 bases from V and 4 bases from J, with 12 bases between. Per the germline V gene, CDR1 is MNHNS and CDR2 is SASEGT. The CDR3 runs to 13 residues. This CDR3 is CASREPSFYGYTF. The CDR3, as DNA: TGTGCCAGCAGAGAACCGAGCTTCTATGGCTACACCTTC.

V is TRBV14 and J is TRBJ1-3, with D uncertain. V lost 1 base, J lost 0 bases, and 4 bases lay in between. Germline CDR1 reads SGHDN; CDR2 reads FVKESK. The CDR3 sequence is 14 residues long. The CDR3 region has the DNA TGTGCCAGCAGCCAAGGGTTCTCTGGAAACACCATATATTTT. Its protein product is CASSQGFSGNTIYF.

The CDR3 nucleotides read TGTGCCAGCAGCTTACCTAGAGCGGGTGGTGAGACCCAGTACTTC. The encoded protein is CASSLPRAGGETQYF. The rearrangement uses TRBV7-2 and TRBJ2-5; tentative D call: TRBD2 (6 bases). V was pared by 2 bases and J by 5 bases, with 15 bases between. CDR3 length: 15 amino acids. Germline CDR1 reads SGHTA; CDR2 reads FQGNSA.

The chain combines TRBV6-4 with TRBJ2-3; possibly TRBD1 for D (5 bases). CDR1 is MRHNA, CDR2 SNTAGT, per germline. The length of the CDR3 is 17 residues. V dropped 4 bases and J dropped 3 bases, with 20 bases sitting between them. In DNA form, the CDR3 reads TGTGCCAGCAGTGGACAGTCAAAGGTAGCTCATACAGATACGCAGTATTTT. Translated: CASSGQSKVAHTDTQYF.

This clone was seen more than once but under ten times. This chain connects TRBV29-1 to TRBJ2-2, with D possibly called TRBD1 or TRBD2 (5 bases each). The V end lost 4 bases, the J end lost 4 bases, and 19 bases lay between the germline ends. Germline V gene lookup returns CDR1 SQVTM and CDR2 ANQGSEA. CDR3 size: 16 residues. The CDR3 DNA reads TGCAGCGTTGTCCGGGGCACCTCCCCCTTCACCGGGGAGCTGTTTTTT. Its translation is CSVVRGTSPFTGELFF.

The chain employs TRBV6-6 and TRBJ2-1, with D perhaps matching TRBD2 (6 bases). V lost 6 bases and J 7 bases, leaving 19 bases between the germline ends. This CDR3 has 15 amino acids. Germline V gene lookup returns CDR1 MNHNY and CDR2 SVGAGI (reference sequence). The CDR3 nucleotides are TGTGCCAGCAGCCCACGGGCCAGGGCGGGGAATGAGCAGTTCTTC. The encoded protein is CASSPRARAGNEQFF.

The genes are TRBV5-1 and TRBJ2-3, with D possibly matching TRBD2 (5 bases). Germline V gives CDR1 SGHRS, CDR2 YFSETQ. Trimming shortened V by 4 bases and J by 1 base, and 13 bases separated the two germline ends. This CDR3 comprises 15 residues. CDR3: CASSPGMTGTDTQYF. CDR3 nucleotide sequence: TGCGCCAGCAGCCCCGGGATGACGGGCACAGATACGCAGTATTTT. The full variable domain, rest sourced from reference TRBV5-1 and TRBJ2-3, is KAGVTQTPRYLIKTRGQQVTLSCSPISGHRSVSWYQQTPGQGLQFLFEYFSETQRNKGNFPGRFSGRQFSNSRSEMNVSTLELGDSALYLCASSPGMTGTDTQYFGPGTRLTVL.

The CDR3 DNA reads TGTGCCAGCAGCATCAGGACAGGGATGTTAGATACGCAGTATTTT. Translated: CASSIRTGMLDTQYF. The V and J genes are TRBV11-3 and TRBJ2-3; 8 nucleotides agree with TRBD1. The V and J ends lost 5 bases and 5 bases, in that order; junction bases with no gene match: 9. Germline V CDR1 and CDR2: SGHNT, YENEEA. This CDR3 has 15 amino acids.

The chain uses TRBV18 and TRBJ1-2; D gene unclear. Trimming removed 0 bases at V and 8 bases at J, with 13 bases between. CDR3 length: 14 amino acids. Germline CDR1 and CDR2: KGHSH and LQKENI. CDR3 region: CASSPPSRGGGYTF. In DNA, the CDR3 is TGTGCCAGCTCACCACCAAGTCGGGGAGGGGGCTACACCTTC.

J is TRBJ2-1 and V is TRBV7-2; 8 bases agree with TRBD2. J gave up 15 bases and V 8 bases, and 27 bases lay outside the gene matches. CDR1 is SGHTA, CDR2 FQGNSA, per germline. This CDR3 has 17 amino acids. CDR3 nucleotide sequence: TGTGCCAGCGGCGGGGGGAGGCGAGGCCAGGGTAGGGGAGGTGCGTTCTTC. It is translated as CASGGGRRGQGRGGAFF.

This clone occurred a few times. The DNA of the CDR3 is TGTGCCAGCAGCGGACCGAGCGGGAGTATACCCGGGGAGCTGTTTTTT. This gives the protein CASSGPSGSIPGELFF. This rearrangement joins TRBV9 to TRBJ2-2; 8 nucleotides line up with TRBD2. CDR1 SGDLS and CDR2 YYNGEE come from the germline V gene. The V gene end was trimmed by 3 bases and the J gene end by 6 bases; junction bases not matched to a gene: 10. This CDR3 contains 16 residues.

Only a few counts were recorded for this clone. CDR3 protein: CASSNQAAAIVNQPQHF. CDR3 coding DNA: TGTGCCAGTAGTAATCAGGCGGCAGCCATCGTCAATCAGCCCCAGCATTTT. The chain joins TRBV19 to TRBJ1-5; D is unclear. The CDR3 is made up of 17 amino acids. Germline loops: CDR1 LNHDA, CDR2 SQIVND (reference sequence). V lost 4 bases to trimming and J lost 3 bases, with 19 bases between them. Together with reference TRBV19 and TRBJ1-5, the CDR3 gives the full variable domain: DGGITQSPKYLFRKEGQNVTLSCEQNLNHDAMYWYRQDPGQGLRLIYYSQIVNDFQKGDIAEGYSVSREKKESFPLTVTSAQKNPTAFYLCASSNQAAAIVNQPQHFGDGTRLSIL.

In this sample, this clone turned up a few times. This chain uses TRBV27 with TRBJ1-4; D unclear. The CDR3 loop spans 16 amino acids. Looked up from germline, CDR1 is MNHEY and CDR2 is SMNVEV (reference sequence). With 8 bases removed from V and 0 bases from J, the gap between germline ends came to 16 bases. The CDR3 DNA follows: TGTGCCAGCCGGAGGGTACCATATGCAACTAATGAAAAACTGTTTTTT. It yields the protein CASRRVPYATNEKLFF.

The chain uses TRBV7-7 and TRBJ2-3; D unresolved. There are 10 residues in the CDR3. The V gene's germline CDR1 is SSHAT and CDR2 FNYEAQ (reference sequence). For the CDR3, the DNA is TGTGCTAACTGGGGAGATACGCAGTATTTT. It translates to CANWGDTQYF. Variable domain in full (rest from reference TRBV7-7 and TRBJ2-3): GAGVSQSPRYKVTKRGQDVTLRCDPISSHATLYWYQQALGQGPEFLTYFNYEAQPDKSGLPSDRFSAERPEGSISTLTIQRTEQRDSAMYRCANWGDTQYFGPGTRLTVL.

V and J are TRBV19 and TRBJ2-2; D is possibly TRBD2 (5 bases). This CDR3 spans 13 amino acids. Trimming stripped 7 bases from V and 6 bases from J, with 12 bases between. CDR1 LNHDA and CDR2 SQIVND come from the germline V gene (reference sequence). The CDR3 nucleotides read TGTGCCAGTAACCCTATGGGAGCCGGGGAGCTGTTTTTT. Translation gives CASNPMGAGELFF. The full variable domain, with the rest looked up from reference TRBV19 and TRBJ2-2, is DGGITQSPKYLFRKEGQNVTLSCEQNLNHDAMYWYRQDPGQGLRLIYYSQIVNDFQKGDIAEGYSVSREKKESFPLTVTSAQKNPTAFYLCASNPMGAGELFFGEGSRLTVL.

A few counts support this clone. This sequence joins TRBV5-1 and TRBJ2-1, with D possibly being TRBD1 or TRBD2 (5 bases each). V was cut by 1 base and J by 7 bases, with 12 bases left in between. There are 14 residues in the CDR3. Germline-derived CDR1 and CDR2 are SGHRS and YFSETQ. The CDR3 bases are TGCGCCAGCAGCTTGCTGGGGGAGTCGAATGAGCAGTTCTTC. Amino acid sequence: CASSLLGESNEQFF.

This sequence joins TRBV5-1 and TRBJ2-7; 7 nucleotides agree with TRBD2. This CDR3 contains 15 residues. The V gene's germline CDR1 is SGHRS and CDR2 YFSETQ. The ends lost 1 base at V and 3 bases at J; junction bases unmatched: 7. CDR3 protein: CASSLKSGVGYEQYF. The CDR3 coding sequence is TGCGCCAGCAGCTTGAAAAGCGGGGTAGGCTACGAGCAGTACTTC.

The chain employs TRBV29-1 and TRBJ1-4, with unresolved D. Per germline, CDR1 SQVTM and CDR2 ANQGSEA. The CDR3 has 13 amino acids. V was cut by 4 bases and J by 7 bases, with 13 bases left in between. The CDR3 here is CSVVRGFGEKLFF. DNA of the CDR3: TGCAGCGTTGTAAGAGGTTTTGGTGAAAAACTGTTTTTT.

The V and J genes are TRBV10-3 and TRBJ2-5; D is possibly TRBD2 (6 bases). The CDR3 is made up of 17 amino acids. Looked up from germline, CDR1 is ENHRY and CDR2 is SYGVKD. Trimming cost V 3 bases and J 1 base, with 18 bases left between them. CDR3 protein: CAISEPPRAGIQETQYF. CDR3 in DNA: TGTGCCATCAGTGAACCCCCGAGGGCGGGGATCCAAGAGACCCAGTACTTC.

This clone was seen only a few times. The V call is TRBV19, the J call TRBJ2-2; 9 bases are shared with TRBD2. Germline CDR1 reads LNHDA; CDR2 reads SQIVND (reference sequence). The CDR3 contains 15 residues. V shed 3 bases and J 2 bases; nucleotides not matched to a gene: 1. The CDR3 protein is CASSMTSGNTGELFF. Written as DNA, the CDR3 is TGTGCCAGTAGTATGACTAGCGGCAACACCGGGGAGCTGTTTTTT. The full variable domain, in which reference TRBV19 and TRBJ2-2 provide the parts outside the CDR3, is DGGITQSPKYLFRKEGQNVTLSCEQNLNHDAMYWYRQDPGQGLRLIYYSQIVNDFQKGDIAEGYSVSREKKESFPLTVTSAQKNPTAFYLCASSMTSGNTGELFFGEGSRLTVL.

This sequence joins TRBV27 and TRBJ1-2; D remains ambiguous. This CDR3 spans 17 amino acids. The germline gives CDR1 MNHEY, CDR2 SMNVEV (reference sequence). The germline V and J ends were trimmed by 3 bases and 1 base, with 18 bases remaining between them. In DNA form, the CDR3 reads TGTGCCAGCAGTTTTTTAGGAGACGGAAGATTTAACTATGGCTACACCTTC. Amino acids: CASSFLGDGRFNYGYTF.

This rearrangement joins TRBV19 to TRBJ1-2; D remains unclear. CDR3 length equals 15 residues. The germline V and J ends were trimmed by 3 bases and 2 bases, with 13 bases remaining between them. Germline CDR1 and CDR2: LNHDA and SQIVND (reference sequence). The CDR3 DNA reads TGTGCCAGTAGTATTTCCCGGCCGATGAACTATGGCTACACCTTC. Protein sequence: CASSISRPMNYGYTF.

The chain uses TRBV7-3 and TRBJ2-7; possible D gene TRBD2, 6 bases. CDR1 is SGHTA, CDR2 FQGTGA, per germline. The CDR3 covers 16 residues. V lost 5 bases and J lost 7, with 24 bases in between. For the CDR3, the DNA is TGTGCCAGCAGCCCCCGAGGAGGAGCGGGTTTTCAGGAGCAGTACTTC. Translation gives CASSPRGGAGFQEQYF.